Listed below are T cell receptor beta chains from one sample, sequenced in a study of cytomegalovirus exposure and HLA in healthy donors. TCRdb keeps only in-frame clones here, not all; method: immunoSEQ multiplex PCR. The sample consists of approximately 200,000 clones, about 80% of them appearing once. The sequenced sample consisted of PBMCs. All receptors come from a man younger than 35 in good health and CMV-seronegative. CDR3s include the opening cysteine and the closing phenylalanine or tryptophan. A D gene is named only where the DNA matches it firmly.

TRBV7-5,.,CARSLVFRGPGNQPQHF
TRBV6-5,.,CASSYSGGGEKLFF
TRBV11-3,.,CASSLERGNSPLHF
TRBV14,.,CASSQDHSYNSPLHF
TRBV6-5,.,CASSSPRTRGGTEAFF
TRBV4-2,.,CASSQGGGLETQYF
TRBV7-2,TRBD1,CASSSQGVNEQFF
TRBV6-1,.,CASSDGVGRTQYF
TRBV4-2,TRBD2,CASSQEAGGYNEQFF
TRBV19,.,CASSIRDTEETQYF
TRBV11-2,TRBD1,CASSPDRVGTDTQYF
TRBV15,.,CATSRREFYNEQFF
TRBV30,.,CAWSVLSGHGYTF
TRBV20-1,.,CSANRGEKLFF
TRBV7-3,TRBD1,CASSSNRGDNEQFF
TRBV2,.,CASSPIHPQTDPPQASSGNTIYF
TRBV5-1,TRBD2,CASSLVSGRGSYNEQFF
TRBV14,.,CASSQGFGASGGNTIYF
TRBV19,.,CASTRQESTNEKLFF
TRBV20-1,.,CSASLNEKLFF
TRBV2,TRBD1,CASSGTGAYGYTF
TRBV7-2,.,CASSSRGGGTLNTEAFF
TRBV7-2,.,CASATQGGTRIEQYF
TRBV5-1,TRBD2,CASSFRLAGTSTDTQYF
TRBV27,TRBD2,CASSFNPGTSRGDTQYF
TRBV5-1,.,CASSHRGSHFPNTEAFF
TRBV7-9,.,CASSRATHEQYF
TRBV6-6,TRBD2,CASLAGQSSYNEQFF
TRBV6-1,TRBD2,CASSEGASGRAMMYVEQFF
TRBV11-3,.,CASSISTGPNTEAFF
TRBV6-1,.,CASSDRQETQYF
TRBV29-1,.,CSVEWSTENTEAFF
TRBV7-2,.,CASSRSYEQYF
TRBV30,TRBD2,CAWDPSLASGEQYF
TRBV6-5,.,CASSYHRDSEQYF
TRBV7-9,.,CASSLVGGEVTF
TRBV5-5,.,CASSLEEGWKVHEQYF
TRBV5-1,.,CASSLAGENQPQHF
TRBV29-1,.,CSVRDTSYEQYF
TRBV7-9,TRBD2,CASRPGASGGETQYF
TRBV5-4,TRBD2,CASSLGPGGPGSYNEQFF
TRBV10-1,.,CASRQRGAADETQYF
TRBV27,.,CASSTYQGRRTDTQYF
TRBV13,TRBD1,CASSTRDRGSDEQFF
TRBV14,.,CASSQDVRVPDTQYF
TRBV6-6,.,CASSPGQSEAFF
TRBV6-1,.,CASSEADRDYQPQHF
TRBV5-1,.,CASSRRRANYGYTF
TRBV11-2,TRBD1,CASSLLQGASPLHF
TRBV5-1,.,CASSSQTNTGELFF
TRBV14,.,CASSQLPSLFHEQYF
TRBV27,.,CASGRSYNEQFF
TRBV14,TRBD1,CASSPGQGRSYEQYF
TRBV2,.,CASSEAGGAPYNEQFF
TRBV7-3,.,CASSLNQGTDTQYF